This T cell receptor (beta chain) was sequenced during a study of OX40 agonist ivuxolimab in advanced cancers. Sampling times: baseline, cycle 4 day 1, cycle 7 day 1. This CDR3 region has 11 residues. The germline CDR1 and CDR2 sequences are LNHDA and SQIVND (reference sequence). About this clone: An end of the junction differs from the germline gene, which may be a read error.

Assay used: immunoSEQ multiplex PCR; TCRdb lists only in-frame clones, some missing. In the table there are over 20,000 clones, 65% to 90% of which are singletons. This TCR was recovered from an adult with an advanced solid tumor such as melanoma, head and neck, liver or kidney cancer. This material consisted of CD4+ or CD8+ T cells sorted from blood, taken in a trial of the OX40 agonist ivuxolimab. This chain uses TRBV19 with TRBJ1-3; D is unclear. The DNA of the CDR3 is TGTGCCAGTCGTATTGGAAACACCATATATTTT. It translates to CASRIGNTIYF. Looking up the rest from reference TRBV19 and TRBJ1-3 gives the full variable domain: DGGITQSPKYLFRKEGQNVTLSCEQNLNHDAMYWYRQDPGQGLRLIYYSQIVNDFQKGDIAEGYSVSREKKESFPLTVTSAQKNPTAFYLCASRIGNTIYFGEGSWLTVV.